A single sample gave rise to the 21 T cell receptor beta chains below, sequenced in a study of T cells in Graves' hyperthyroidism and ophthalmopathy. Amplification of TCR beta CDR3 regions used RNA as the template. RT-PCR in the first round (using the HTBI primer set) targeted the TCR CDR3. MiXCR, run by TCRdb on the multiplex PCR reads, gives a single entry per CDR3 protein. In the table there are about 590,000 distinct CDR3 sequences, roughly 14% of which are singletons. Input material: blood. The receptors stem from a woman between 25 and 40 years old with Graves' hyperthyroidism.

This clonotype appeared a few times. With a much larger clone just one base away, this may be a read error. This chain links TRBV28 with TRBJ2-1, with D possibly matching TRBD1 (5 bases). V was clipped by 6 bases and J by 6 bases, with 24 bases between them. The CDR3 sequence is 17 residues long. Germline V gene lookup returns CDR1 MDHEN and CDR2 SYDVKM. CDR3 residues: CASRAPVGLMGPNEQFF. CDR3 bases: TGTGCCAGCAGGGCCCCAGTGGGGCTCATGGGGCCCAATGAGCAGTTCTTC.

This clonotype occurred a few times. Here the CDR3 DNA reads TGTGCCTCCAAGTCCACAGTTGCTAGCGGGAGGATAAATGAGCAGTTCTTC. This codes for CASKSTVASGRINEQFF. This sequence joins TRBV10-3 and TRBJ2-1; the match to TRBD2 covers 11 bases. This CDR3 has 17 amino acids. Unmatched junction bases numbered 19, after V lost 11 bases and J lost 7 bases. The germline V gene has CDR1 ENHRY and CDR2 SYGVKD.

The chain carries TRBV28 and TRBJ2-1; TRBD1 matches at 7 bases. V was pared by 6 bases and J by 8 bases, with 7 bases of the junction left unmatched. Germline CDR1 MDHEN, CDR2 SYDVKM. The CDR3 loop spans 13 amino acids. The CDR3 bases are TGTGCCAGCAGCTCTGACAGGGTACATGAGCAGTTCTTC. Protein product: CASSSDRVHEQFF.

The V gene is TRBV7-9, the J gene TRBJ1-1; 8 positions match TRBD1. The J segment lost 4 bases and the V segment lost 5 bases, leaving 15 bases of the junction unmatched. CDR3 length: 17 residues. Germline values: CDR1 SEHNR, CDR2 FQNEAQ (reference sequence). The CDR3 reads CASSPLIGQGVSTEAFF. CDR3 in DNA: TGTGCCAGCAGCCCACTAATCGGACAGGGTGTATCCACTGAAGCTTTCTTT.

In this sample, this clonotype turned up many times. The chain has TRBV7-8 and TRBJ2-7, with TRBD1 matching 7 bases. Germline V gives CDR1 SGHVS, CDR2 FQNEAQ. This CDR3 spans 14 amino acids. Unmatched junction bases numbered 7, after V lost 6 bases and J lost 2 bases. The DNA of the CDR3 is TGTGCCAGCAGTCCGGGACAGCCCGCCTACGAGCAGTACTTC. It yields the protein CASSPGQPAYEQYF.

At least ten counts were recorded for this clonotype. CDR3 sequence reads: CSAYKDRGDTEAFF. CDR3 sequence (DNA): TGCAGTGCCTACAAGGACAGGGGGGACACTGAAGCTTTCTTT. The rearrangement joins TRBV20-1 to TRBJ1-1; the match to TRBD1 covers 10 bases. The V gene's germline CDR1 is DFQATT and CDR2 SNEGSKA (reference sequence). Losses at the gene ends were 6 bases for V and 3 bases for J; bases not matched to a gene: 7. The CDR3 is 14 residues long.

The chain carries TRBV9 and TRBJ1-5; TRBD1 matches at 10 bases. The CDR3 is made up of 18 amino acids. V shed 0 bases, J shed 5 bases, and the junction held 11 bases outside the gene matches. CDR1 SGDLS and CDR2 YYNGEE come from the germline V gene. In DNA form, the CDR3 reads TGTGCCAGCAGCGTAGAAATGGGGGGGGACAGGGGCGATCAGCCCCAGCATTTT. Amino acids: CASSVEMGGDRGDQPQHF.

This clonotype was observed many times. The chain uses TRBV11-2 and TRBJ2-5; D is ambiguous. Germline V CDR1 and CDR2: SGHAT, FQNNGV. The CDR3 spans 14 residues. Trimming took 1 base from V and 5 from J, leaving 11 bases between them. This CDR3 reads CASSLGSTFETQYF. The DNA of the CDR3 is TGTGCCAGCAGCTTAGGGTCAACTTTCGAGACCCAGTACTTC.

In its sample, this clonotype was seen many times. This chain connects TRBV3-1 to TRBJ2-7, with 8 nucleotides matching TRBD1. Germline trimming cut 4 bases from V and 2 bases from J; bases unmatched to any gene: 4. Per germline, CDR1 LGHDT and CDR2 YNNKEL (reference sequence). This CDR3 region has 14 residues. The CDR3 sequence is CASSRGQGTYEQYF. The CDR3 DNA reads as TGTGCCAGCAGCCGAGGACAGGGAACCTACGAGCAGTACTTC.

The table lists this clonotype with a few counts. The rearrangement joins TRBV4-1 to TRBJ2-7; 9 positions agree with TRBD1. This CDR3 contains 17 residues. V trimming: 0 bases; J trimming: 4 bases; junction bases outside the gene matches: 10. Germline CDR1 reads MGHRA; CDR2 reads YSYEKL. CDR3 residues: CASSQDLGDRVPYEQYF. CDR3 nucleotides: TGCGCCAGCAGCCAAGACTTGGGGGACAGGGTCCCGTACGAGCAGTACTTC.

In this sample, this clonotype turned up many times. The CDR3 loop reads CASSQDLRAQPQHF. DNA of the CDR3: TGTGCCAGCAGCCAAGATCTTAGGGCCCAGCCCCAGCATTTT. The chain employs TRBV3-1 and TRBJ1-5; D ambiguous. This CDR3 contains 14 residues. V lost 0 bases and J lost 7, with 10 bases in between. The germline V gene has CDR1 LGHDT and CDR2 YNNKEL (reference sequence).

This clonotype has a handful of counts. This chain links TRBV3-1 with TRBJ2-1, with 10 bases identical to TRBD2. The CDR3 has 15 amino acids. V trimming: 2 bases; J trimming: 8 bases; junction bases outside the gene matches: 6. The germline gives CDR1 LGHDT, CDR2 YNNKEL (reference sequence). The chain's CDR3 is CASSQSSGRLDEQFF. The CDR3 DNA sequence: TGTGCCAGCAGCCAATCTAGCGGGAGACTGGATGAGCAGTTCTTC.

This clonotype was detected only a few times. The V and J genes are TRBV5-1 and TRBJ2-5; 9 bases map to TRBD1. The CDR3 runs to 15 residues. V shed 4 bases, J shed 5 bases, and the junction held 9 bases outside the gene matches. Germline CDR1 and CDR2: SGHRS and YFSETQ. The CDR3 region is CASSRPGQGSETQYF. The CDR3 coding sequence is TGCGCCAGCAGCAGACCGGGACAGGGATCCGAGACCCAGTACTTC.

This clonotype was counted between two and nine times. The V and J genes are TRBV20-1 and TRBJ2-3; weak D call: TRBD2 (6 bases). The CDR3 is 12 residues long. V lost 1 base to trimming and J lost 8 bases, with 10 bases between them. In germline, CDR1 is DFQATT, CDR2 SNEGSKA (reference sequence). CDR3 nucleotide sequence: TGCAGTGCTAGAGTACTAGCCGGTACGCAGTATTTT. It encodes CSARVLAGTQYF.

The V call is TRBV20-1, the J call TRBJ2-7, with TRBD1 matching 10 bases. CDR1 is DFQATT, CDR2 SNEGSKA, per germline (reference sequence). The CDR3 is made up of 13 amino acids. With V trimmed by 6 bases and J by 5 bases, 7 bases remained unmatched. CDR3 loop: CSAPGQGLNEQYF. CDR3 nucleotide sequence: TGCAGTGCCCCGGGACAGGGGCTTAACGAGCAGTACTTC.

The chain recombines TRBV27 with TRBJ2-5, with 9 positions matching TRBD2. Losses at the gene ends were 4 bases for V and 1 base for J; bases not matched to a gene: 1. Germline CDR1 MNHEY, CDR2 SMNVEV (reference sequence). This CDR3 is built from 14 residues. CDR3 nucleotide sequence: TGTGCCAGCAGTTCGCGGGAGGGCCAAGAGACCCAGTACTTC. As protein: CASSSREGQETQYF.

This clonotype was recorded a few times. This rearrangement joins TRBV6-1 to TRBJ2-4; D may be TRBD2 (9 bases). Germline V CDR1 and CDR2: MNHNS, SASEGT. The CDR3 has 15 residues. Deletions cut 4 bases from V and 8 bases from J, with 18 bases between. CDR3 coding DNA: TGTGCCAGCAGTGGCAGGGGGCGGGAGGGCGACATTCAGTACTTC. It translates to CASSGRGREGDIQYF.

V usage is TRBV9 and J usage is TRBJ2-1; tentatively, D is TRBD2 (6 bases). The CDR3 consists of 14 residues. Germline V gene lookup returns CDR1 SGDLS and CDR2 YYNGEE. Trimming pared 0 bases from V and 9 bases from J, leaving 13 bases between. The CDR3 sequence: CASSVALRDGEQFF. The CDR3 DNA reads as TGTGCCAGCAGCGTAGCTTTGCGGGATGGTGAGCAGTTCTTC.

This clonotype was counted ten times or more. The V call is TRBV30, the J call TRBJ1-1; the match to TRBD1 covers 8 bases. Germline assignment: CDR1 GTSNPN and CDR2 SVGIG (reference sequence). The CDR3 covers 14 residues. V lost 0 bases and J lost 5; bases outside the gene matches: 5. CDR3 in DNA: TGTGCCTGGAGTGTACGGAGGACAGGGACTGAAGCTTTCTTT. Amino acid sequence: CAWSVRRTGTEAFF.

J is TRBJ2-7 and V is TRBV13; D ambiguous. The CDR3 length is 13 residues. From germline, CDR1 is PRHDT and CDR2 FYEKMQ (reference sequence). The V end lost 0 bases, the J end lost 5 bases, and 8 bases lay between the germline ends. CDR3 sequence reads: CASSLGSSHEQYF. In DNA, the CDR3 is TGTGCCAGCAGCTTAGGCAGTTCCCACGAGCAGTACTTC.

A word on this clonotype: A much bigger clone sits one base away, suggesting this may be a read error. V usage is TRBV28 and J usage is TRBJ2-1, with 8 positions matching TRBD2. V lost 3 bases to trimming and J lost 6 bases; unmatched junction nucleotides: 16. This CDR3 is 18 amino acids long. The germline V gene encodes CDR1 MDHEN and CDR2 SYDVKM. This CDR3 is CASSFRLKAGATLNEQFF. The CDR3 DNA is TGTGCCAGCAGTTTTCGACTAAAAGCGGGAGCGACGCTCAATGAGCAGTTCTTC.